The clone carrying this T cell receptor (beta chain) was found once. These data are taken from a study of blood T cell repertoires in COVID-19. Study-level background: Acute-phase and convalescent COVID-19 samples originated in the United States, Italy and Spain.

The study recruited people aged roughly 18 to 100 years across 20 to 30 US areas. Among Cohort 3 donors, those recovered had two negative PCRs, clearance, or symptom resolution. As originally analysed: Amplifying reference gene primers gave estimates of nucleated cell counts. Sequenced by immunoSEQ multiplex PCR; TCRdb stores in-frame clones only, minus some. V and J calls and clone size are copied from that table; D and trimming were computed from the DNA. The table lists a few hundred thousand clones, roughly 90% of them singletons, with 2.5% to 3% in the top ten. The material sequenced was PBMCs or T cells enriched from blood (not recorded which). This receptor was obtained from a woman in her thirties who had recovered from COVID-19.

CDR3 sequence: CASRSQGAVSYEQYF. Here the CDR3 DNA reads TGTGCCAGCAGATCGCAGGGGGCCGTCTCCTACGAGCAGTACTTC. The chain combines TRBV6-5 with TRBJ2-7; 8 nucleotides match TRBD1. In germline, CDR1 is MNHEY, CDR2 SVGAGI. After removal of 6 bases from V and 0 bases from J, the junction contained 7 bases not matched to a gene. There are 15 residues in the CDR3.